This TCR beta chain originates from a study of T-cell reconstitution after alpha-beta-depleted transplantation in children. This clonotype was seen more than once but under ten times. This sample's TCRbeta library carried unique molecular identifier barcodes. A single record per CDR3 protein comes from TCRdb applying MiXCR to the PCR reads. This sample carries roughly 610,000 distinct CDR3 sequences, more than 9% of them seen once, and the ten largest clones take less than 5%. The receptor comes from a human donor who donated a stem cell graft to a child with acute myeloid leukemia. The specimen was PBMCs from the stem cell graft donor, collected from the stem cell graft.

For the CDR3, the DNA is TGTGCCAGCAGTCAACAGGGGTTGGGCAATCAGCCCCAGCATTTT. Its translation is CASSQQGLGNQPQHF. The rearrangement links TRBV28 to TRBJ1-5; 7 positions match TRBD1. V trimming: 5 bases; J trimming: 2 bases; junction bases outside the gene matches: 6. The V gene's germline CDR1 is MDHEN and CDR2 SYDVKM. The CDR3 is made up of 15 amino acids. Using reference TRBV28 and TRBJ1-5 for the parts outside the CDR3, the full variable domain is DVKVTQSSRYLVKRTGEKVFLECVQDMDHENMFWYRQDPGLGLRLIYFSYDVKMKEKGDIPEGYSVSREKKERFSLILESASTNQTSMYLCASSQQGLGNQPQHFGDGTRLSIL.